Below, 6 T cell receptor beta chains from the same sample are listed, as sequenced in a study of Ad26.COV2.S vaccination and SARS-CoV-2 variants. Treatment given: around 19 received Ad26.COV2.S at low or high dose, single or two shots; 5 received placebo; per-sample allocation not given. The samples date from day 63 after the first vaccine or placebo injection. Using immunoSEQ multiplex PCR, the repertoire was profiled, and TCRdb retains in-frame clones only, with some absent. The profile covers approximately 480,000 clones, with roughly 87% appearing a single time and around 13% taken by the ten largest. Sequenced material: peripheral blood, taken in a trial of Ad26.COV2.S vaccine versus placebo. The receptors come from a person aged 18 to 59 who received the Ad26.COV2.S COVID-19 vaccine or a placebo.

This clone was observed once. V gene TRBV24-1 combines with J gene TRBJ2-2, with TRBD1 matching 11 bases. The CDR3 length is 14 residues. Per the germline V gene, CDR1 is KGHDR and CDR2 is SFDVKD. V was clipped by 8 bases and J by 3 bases; unmatched bases: 1. CDR3: CATMGQGDTGELFF. CDR3 coding DNA: TGTGCCACCATGGGACAGGGGGACACCGGGGAGCTGTTTTTT.

This clone has just a few counts. The chain recombines TRBV6-1 with TRBJ1-5; D is unresolved. The CDR3 length is 15 residues. The germline V gene encodes CDR1 MNHNS and CDR2 SASEGT. Trimming shortened V by 3 bases and J by 2 bases, and 11 bases separated the two germline ends. The CDR3 nucleotides are TGTGCCAGCAGTGACCGGACGCATGGCAATCAGCCCCAGCATTTT. Translating it yields CASSDRTHGNQPQHF.

This sequence joins TRBV14 and TRBJ1-1; unclear D gene. With 2 bases removed from V and 6 bases from J, the gap between germline ends came to 7 bases. The CDR3 is 12 amino acids. Germline V gives CDR1 SGHDN, CDR2 FVKESK. In DNA, the CDR3 is TGTGCCAGCAGCCAACTTTGGGCTGAAGCTTTCTTT. Encoded protein: CASSQLWAEAFF.

In DNA, the CDR3 is TGTGCCAGCAGTGAAGCTGGGGGGCTAAGTGGAAACACCATATATTTT. Amino acids: CASSEAGGLSGNTIYF. The chain is built from TRBV6-1 and TRBJ1-3, with a weak D call TRBD1 (6 bases). Germline V gene sequence: CDR1 MNHNS, CDR2 SASEGT. The CDR3 sequence is 16 residues long. With 0 bases removed from V and 3 bases from J, the gap between germline ends came to 12 bases.

This clone occurred a few times. The J gene is TRBJ1-6, the V gene TRBV5-4; D ambiguous. The CDR3 has 15 amino acids. CDR1 is SGHNT and CDR2 is YYREEE in the germline V gene (reference sequence). Trimming left V 1 base short and J 0 bases short, with 5 bases between. The CDR3 sequence is CASSLSSSYNSPLHF. CDR3 DNA: TGTGCCAGCAGCTTGAGTAGCTCCTATAATTCACCCCTCCACTTT. Variable domain in full (rest from reference TRBV5-4 and TRBJ1-6): ETGVTQSPTHLIKTRGQQVTLRCSSQSGHNTVSWYQQALGQGPQFIFQYYREEENGRGNFPPRFSGLQFPNYSSELNVNALELDDSALYLCASSLSSSYNSPLHFGNGTRLTVT.

The chain uses TRBV6-6 and TRBJ2-7; TRBD2 matches at 10 bases. The CDR3 extends over 15 amino acids. V shed 6 bases, J shed 3 bases, and the junction held 8 bases outside the gene matches. Germline CDR1 MNHNY, CDR2 SVGAGI (reference sequence). The CDR3 nucleotides read TGTGCCAGCAGGTCACTAGCGGGAATGATCTACGAGCAGTACTTC. It codes for CASRSLAGMIYEQYF.